This entry lists 28 T cell receptor beta chains sequenced from one sample in a study of blood T cell repertoires in COVID-19. The assay was immunoSEQ multiplex PCR, and TCRdb's table has in-frame clones only and misses some. The table lists about 530,000 clones, roughly nine tenths of them singletons, with around 8% in the top ten. Material: peripheral blood. These receptors came from a woman in her forties or fifties with COVID-19, enrolled during active disease.

V gene TRBV5-1 combines with J gene TRBJ2-3, with 9 nucleotides matching TRBD2. The CDR3 totals 14 residues. CDR1 and CDR2 (germline): SGHRS, YFSETQ. V shed 2 bases and J 5 bases; nucleotides not matched to a gene: 3. The CDR3 nucleotides are TGCGCCAGCAGCTTTAGCGGGGGTGAAGATACGCAGTATTTT. As protein: CASSFSGGEDTQYF. Supplemented by reference TRBV5-1 and TRBJ2-3, the full variable domain reads KAGVTQTPRYLIKTRGQQVTLSCSPISGHRSVSWYQQTPGQGLQFLFEYFSETQRNKGNFPGRFSGRQFSNSRSEMNVSTLELGDSALYLCASSFSGGEDTQYFGPGTRLTVL.

This sequence joins TRBV3-1 (or the pseudogene TRBV3-2) and TRBJ2-3, with 10 bases aligning to TRBD2. The trim removed 0 bases at V and 2 bases at J, leaving 5 bases unmatched. Germline V gene data show CDR1 as LGHDT and CDR2 as YNNKEL (reference sequence). The CDR3 has 17 amino acids. CDR3 sequence: CASSQEGAGGDTDTQYF. The CDR3 DNA is TGTGCCAGCAGCCAAGAGGGAGCGGGGGGGGACACAGATACGCAGTATTTT.

The chain combines TRBV6-5 with TRBJ2-7; 9 bases map to TRBD1. Germline-derived CDR1 and CDR2 are MNHEY and SVGAGI. Trimming at V came to 0 bases and at J to 6 bases, leaving 6 bases not matched to a gene. The CDR3 runs to 15 residues. This CDR3 is CASSYSGTGIREQYF. In nucleotides, the CDR3 is TGTGCCAGCAGTTACTCAGGGACAGGGATCCGCGAGCAGTACTTC.

The J gene is TRBJ2-3, the V gene TRBV5-1; 14 bases are shared with TRBD2. The germline V gene has CDR1 SGHRS and CDR2 YFSETQ. The CDR3 totals 18 residues. V trimming: 4 bases; J trimming: 10 bases; junction bases outside the gene matches: 17. CDR3 DNA sequence: TGCGCCAGCAGCCCACTACCGACTAGCGGGGGGGTGCACCGCGCGCAGTATTTT. Its translation: CASSPLPTSGGVHRAQYF. Full variable domain (remainder filled in from reference TRBV5-1 and TRBJ2-3): KAGVTQTPRYLIKTRGQQVTLSCSPISGHRSVSWYQQTPGQGLQFLFEYFSETQRNKGNFPGRFSGRQFSNSRSEMNVSTLELGDSALYLCASSPLPTSGGVHRAQYFGPGTRLTVL.

The V and J genes are TRBV19 and TRBJ2-2; 8 nucleotides line up with TRBD1. CDR3 length: 14 amino acids. Per germline, CDR1 LNHDA and CDR2 SQIVND (reference sequence). With V trimmed by 6 bases and J by 5 bases, 5 bases remained unmatched. The CDR3 is CASSDRGFTGELFF. DNA of the CDR3: TGTGCCAGTAGCGACAGGGGTTTTACCGGGGAGCTGTTTTTT.

This chain connects TRBV6-5 to TRBJ1-2; 9 bases agree with TRBD1. Germline CDR1 MNHEY, CDR2 SVGAGI. The CDR3 has 12 residues. After removal of 7 bases from V and 11 bases from J, the junction contained 8 bases not matched to a gene. CDR3 in amino acids: CASNPQGARYTF. Here the CDR3 DNA reads TGTGCCAGCAATCCACAGGGGGCTCGGTACACCTTC.

The genes are TRBV6-5 and TRBJ2-3, with 8 bases aligning to TRBD2. Germline V gene lookup returns CDR1 MNHEY and CDR2 SVGAGI. This CDR3 has 16 amino acids. The V segment lost 0 bases and the J segment 4 bases; nucleotides outside the gene matches: 6. In DNA, the CDR3 is TGTGCCAGCAGTTACTCCGGCCTAGCGGGTCCAGATACGCAGTATTTT. Its translation: CASSYSGLAGPDTQYF.

A word on this clone: One end of the junction varies from germline; a read error may be responsible. The V and J genes are TRBV7-9 and TRBJ1-5, with 7 bases identical to TRBD1. Germline V gives CDR1 SEHNR, CDR2 FQNEAQ (reference sequence). The CDR3 extends over 16 amino acids. CDR3 sequence: CASSLEVGQYHQPQHF. CDR3 nucleotide sequence: TGTGCCAGCAGTTTAGAGGTGGGACAGTACCATCAGCCCCAGCATTTT.

The chain employs TRBV6-5 and TRBJ1-2, with 9 bases matching TRBD1. V was pared by 5 bases and J by 7 bases, with 8 bases of the junction left unmatched. Per the germline V gene, CDR1 is MNHEY and CDR2 is SVGAGI. There are 14 residues in the CDR3. CDR3 in amino acids: CASSLRQGESGYTF. As DNA, the CDR3 is TGTGCCAGCAGTCTTCGACAGGGGGAATCTGGCTACACCTTC.

The CDR3: CASSLVGQGGQETQYF. The CDR3 DNA follows: TGTGCCAGCAGCTTGGTAGGACAGGGAGGGCAAGAGACCCAGTACTTC. The V gene is TRBV5-6, the J gene TRBJ2-5; weak D call: TRBD1 (8 bases). The CDR3 has 16 amino acids. The ends were cut back, 0 bases at V and 2 bases at J, with 14 bases in the middle. The germline V gene encodes CDR1 SGHDT and CDR2 YYEEEE.

The chain recombines TRBV7-9 with TRBJ2-7; unclear D gene. Trimming removed 5 bases at V and 7 bases at J, with 12 bases between. From germline, CDR1 is SEHNR and CDR2 FQNEAQ (reference sequence). This CDR3 spans 12 amino acids. The CDR3 nucleotides are TGTGCCAGCAGCCCAAAGGAGCGAGAGCAGTACTTC. Its protein is CASSPKEREQYF.

This chain joins TRBV6-5 and TRBJ1-1, with D uncertain. Germline V gene lookup returns CDR1 MNHEY and CDR2 SVGAGI. CDR3 length: 13 residues. The V end was cut by 6 bases, the J end by 0 bases, with 8 bases between. CDR3 sequence (DNA): TGTGCCAGCAGGCAGTACATGAACACTGAAGCTTTCTTT. The encoded protein is CASRQYMNTEAFF.

This chain links TRBV23-1 with TRBJ2-7; 7 bases fit TRBD1. TRBV23-1 is an ORF for which the function is uncertain. The ends lost 4 bases at V and 1 base at J; junction bases unmatched: 7. CDR3 size: 15 residues. In DNA, the CDR3 is TGCGCCAGCAGTCTGACTCCGGGACAGTCCTACGAGCAGTACTTC. It specifies CASSLTPGQSYEQYF.

The V call is TRBV6-6, the J call TRBJ1-2, with D hard to call. The CDR3 extends over 15 amino acids. V gave up 0 bases and J gave up 6 bases, with 14 bases separating them. The germline gives CDR1 MNHNY, CDR2 SVGAGI (reference sequence). The CDR3 nucleotides are TGTGCCAGCAGTTACTCGAGTGCGCCAACGAATGGCTACACCTTC. As protein: CASSYSSAPTNGYTF.

Comment on this clone: This likely comes from a read error, as the CDR3 has no conserved phenylalanine or tryptophan at its end. No DNA is shown, since the ends of the CDR3 on it are uncertain; the CDR3 is the one TCRdb lists. The chain joins TRBV7-9 to TRBJ1-1. Germline V gene data show CDR1 as SEHNR and CDR2 as FQNEAQ (reference sequence). The CDR3 spans 9 residues, counting both ends. The CDR3: CASSLDPPE.

V gene TRBV25-1 combines with J gene TRBJ2-2, with D possibly matching TRBD2 (6 bases). The CDR3 contains 12 residues. Germline CDR1 and CDR2: MGHDK and SYGVNS. V was trimmed by 6 bases and J by 7 bases, leaving 9 bases between them. CDR3 DNA: TGTGCCAGCAGCCCCGGGAGCGGGGAGCTGTTTTTT. Protein product: CASSPGSGELFF.

This clone was observed once. The gene calls are TRBV6-2 or TRBV6-3 and TRBJ1-5; D gene uncertain. V gave up 4 bases and J gave up 7 bases, with 11 bases separating them. Germline V lookup: CDR1 MNHEY, CDR2 SVGEGT. The CDR3 runs 13 residues. The CDR3 coding sequence is TGTGCCAGCAGTTTCAGATCGAACCAGCCCCAGCATTTT. Translating gives CASSFRSNQPQHF.

The chain employs TRBV19 and TRBJ2-7, with 11 bases identical to TRBD2. CDR3 length: 15 residues. Germline V gene lookup returns CDR1 LNHDA and CDR2 SQIVND (reference sequence). J lost 3 bases, V lost 3 bases, and 4 bases had no gene match. This chain's CDR3 is CASSIRLAGFYEQYF. CDR3 nucleotide sequence: TGTGCCAGTAGTATCCGACTAGCGGGGTTCTACGAGCAGTACTTC.

V gene TRBV6-5 combines with J gene TRBJ2-7, with D uncertain. Germline CDR1 MNHEY, CDR2 SVGAGI. There are 15 residues in the CDR3. V dropped 6 bases and J dropped 0 bases, with 15 bases sitting between them. This CDR3 reads CASRLSTLSSYEQYF. As DNA, the CDR3 is TGTGCCAGCAGACTCTCCACTTTGAGCTCCTACGAGCAGTACTTC.

This clone was detected only a few times. V and J are TRBV6-5 and TRBJ1-2, with 10 bases identical to TRBD1. CDR3 length: 14 residues. Trimming removed 7 bases from V and 4 bases from J; junction bases left unmatched: 6. Per the germline V gene, CDR1 is MNHEY and CDR2 is SVGAGI. This CDR3 reads CASTRGQGFYGYTF. The CDR3 coding sequence is TGTGCCAGCACCAGGGGACAGGGGTTCTATGGCTACACCTTC.

The V call is TRBV28, the J call TRBJ1-6; D unclear. Germline assignment: CDR1 MDHEN and CDR2 SYDVKM. Between the trimmed V and J ends, which lost 3 bases and 8 bases, there was a span of 11 bases. The CDR3 sequence is 14 residues long. The CDR3 DNA follows: TGTGCCAGCAGTTTGGTCCTACGGGATTCACCCCTCCACTTT. Its protein product is CASSLVLRDSPLHF.

The chain is built from TRBV29-1 and TRBJ1-1; D not certain. Germline assignment: CDR1 SQVTM and CDR2 ANQGSEA. Trimming stripped 7 bases from V and 1 base from J, with 16 bases between. The length of the CDR3 is 14 residues. CDR3 loop: CSAQVEGGNTEAFF. CDR3 nucleotide sequence: TGCAGCGCTCAGGTCGAGGGCGGGAACACTGAAGCTTTCTTT.

V gene TRBV11-3 combines with J gene TRBJ2-2; TRBD1 matches 12 bases. Trimming took 4 bases from V and 4 from J; bases not matched to a gene: 4. The length of the CDR3 is 16 residues. From germline, CDR1 is SGHNT and CDR2 YENEEA. CDR3 DNA sequence: TGTGCCAGCAGCTGGGGGACAGGGGGCATCACCGGGGAGCTGTTTTTT. This gives the protein CASSWGTGGITGELFF. The variable domain in full, with the rest retrieved from reference TRBV11-3 and TRBJ2-2, is EAGVVQSPRYKIIEKKQPVAFWCNPISGHNTLYWYLQNLGQGPELLIRYENEEAVDDSQLPKDRFSAERLKGVDSTLKIQPAELGDSAVYLCASSWGTGGITGELFFGEGSRLTVL.

This chain links TRBV9 with TRBJ1-1; D uncertain. The germline V and J ends were trimmed by 0 bases and 2 bases, with 11 bases remaining between them. Germline CDR1 SGDLS, CDR2 YYNGEE. The CDR3 is 15 amino acids. The chain's CDR3 is CASSVDSHFNTEAFF. CDR3 in DNA: TGTGCCAGCAGCGTAGATAGTCATTTTAACACTGAAGCTTTCTTT.

CDR3 region: CASSFGQGPYGYTF. CDR3 sequence (DNA): TGCGCCAGCAGCTTCGGACAGGGGCCTTATGGCTACACCTTC. The genes are TRBV5-1 and TRBJ1-2, with 9 bases lining up with TRBD1. Germline trimming cut 2 bases from V and 5 bases from J; bases unmatched to any gene: 4. This CDR3 contains 14 residues. The germline CDR1 and CDR2 sequences are SGHRS and YFSETQ. Filled out from reference TRBV5-1 and TRBJ1-2, the complete variable domain reads KAGVTQTPRYLIKTRGQQVTLSCSPISGHRSVSWYQQTPGQGLQFLFEYFSETQRNKGNFPGRFSGRQFSNSRSEMNVSTLELGDSALYLCASSFGQGPYGYTFGSGTRLTVV.

The gene calls are TRBV3-1 (or the pseudogene TRBV3-2) and TRBJ2-5; TRBD2 might be the D (6 bases). The V gene's germline CDR1 is LGHDT and CDR2 YNNKEL (reference sequence). CDR3 length: 15 amino acids. The V end was cut by 7 bases, the J end by 4 bases, with 19 bases between. CDR3 loop: CASTLANTPPETQYF. CDR3 nucleotides: TGTGCCAGCACTCTAGCGAACACACCCCCAGAGACCCAGTACTTC.

The chain links TRBV29-1 to TRBJ1-1, with a weak D call TRBD1 (5 bases). The length of the CDR3 is 13 residues. V shed 6 bases and J shed 8 bases, with 19 bases lying between them. In germline, CDR1 is SQVTM, CDR2 ANQGSEA. CDR3 sequence reads: CSVSSRFGAEAFF. CDR3 DNA: TGCAGCGTCTCCTCGCGGTTTGGGGCCGAAGCTTTCTTT. The full variable domain, in which reference TRBV29-1 and TRBJ1-1 provide the parts outside the CDR3, is SAVISQKPSRDICQRGTSLTIQCQVDSQVTMMFWYRQQPGQSLTLIATANQGSEATYESGFVIDKFPISRPNLTFSTLTVSNMSPEDSSIYLCSVSSRFGAEAFFGQGTRLTVV.

This chain joins TRBV7-9 and TRBJ1-2; the match to TRBD1 covers 7 bases. The CDR3 totals 13 residues. With 2 bases clipped from V and 6 bases from J, the junction kept 3 bases outside the gene matches. Germline V gene lookup returns CDR1 SEHNR and CDR2 FQNEAQ (reference sequence). CDR3 DNA sequence: TGTGCCAGCAGCTTAAGACAGGGCCATGGCTACACCTTC. It specifies CASSLRQGHGYTF.